This T cell receptor (beta chain) originates from a study of T cell clonality in common variable immunodeficiency. This CDR3 has 13 residues. Germline CDR1 and CDR2: LNHDA and SQIVND (reference sequence). Equal genomic DNA amounts from CVID and control samples were sequenced. Assay: immunoSEQ multiplex PCR; the TCRdb copy retains only in-frame clones and omits some. The sample presents under 35,000 clones, none singletons. On this clone: The antigen is not known. The sequenced fragment ends 3 residues before the CDR3 boundary, so the rest is inferred from the germline J gene.

Most patients and controls had Caucasian heritage. Overall study findings and caveats: Fewer deletions and N-nucleotide insertions were reportedly seen in common variable immunodeficiency TCR beta sequences. CVID subjects shared fewer TCRbeta clones than healthy controls did.

The sequencing sample was made of peripheral blood mononuclear cells. This TCR was sampled from a person aged 18 to 70 in good health. The V gene is TRBV19, the J gene TRBJ1-2; possible D gene TRBD1, 5 bases. CDR3 region: CASSGGLLYDYTF. Incomplete CDR3 DNA: TGTGCCAGTAGTGGGGGACTACTCTACGAC.